This T cell receptor beta chain was sequenced in a study of shared clonotypes between healthy human individuals. With 0 bases removed from V and 1 base from J, the gap between germline ends came to 7 bases. In germline, CDR1 is SGHRS, CDR2 YFSETQ. The CDR3 loop spans 14 amino acids. All donors qualified as healthy HIV-negative adults and had experienced no recent acute infections or vaccinations. Measured with immunoSEQ multiplex PCR; TCRdb has only the in-frame clones, and not every one. Of about 1.1 million clones listed, 70% to 85% are singletons. Worth noting for this clone: Other nucleotide sequences in the sample specify the same CDR3.

Sequences were obtained from memory CD4+ T cells from PBMCs. Subset denoted: CD45RA-negative fraction. The chain is built from TRBV5-1 and TRBJ1-1, with D unclear. The sequence was collected from a man aged 18-30 years in good health. Some clones in this sample may be carry-over from other donors' samples. Here the CDR3 reads CASSLETPNTEAFF. The CDR3, as DNA: TGCGCCAGCAGCTTGGAAACCCCGAACACTGAAGCTTTCTTT.